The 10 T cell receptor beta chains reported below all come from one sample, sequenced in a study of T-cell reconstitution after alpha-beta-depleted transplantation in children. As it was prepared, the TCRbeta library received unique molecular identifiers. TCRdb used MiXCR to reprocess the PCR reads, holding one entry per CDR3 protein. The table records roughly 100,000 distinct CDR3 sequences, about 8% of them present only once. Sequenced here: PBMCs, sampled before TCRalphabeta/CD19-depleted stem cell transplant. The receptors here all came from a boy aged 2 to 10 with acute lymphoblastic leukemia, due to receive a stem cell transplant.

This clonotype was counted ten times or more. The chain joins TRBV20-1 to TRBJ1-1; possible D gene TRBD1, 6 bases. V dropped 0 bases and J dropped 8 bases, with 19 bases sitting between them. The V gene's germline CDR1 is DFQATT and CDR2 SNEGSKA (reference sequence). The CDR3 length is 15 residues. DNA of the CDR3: TGCAGTGCTAGAGAGAAGGAGGACAGAGCATTCGAAGCTTTCTTT. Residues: CSAREKEDRAFEAFF.

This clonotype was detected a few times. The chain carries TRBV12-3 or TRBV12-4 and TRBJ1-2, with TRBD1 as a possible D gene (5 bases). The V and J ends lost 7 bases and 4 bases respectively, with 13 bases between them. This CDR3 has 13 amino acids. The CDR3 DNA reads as TGTGCCAGCACCCCGACAGAGCGCTATGGCTACACCTTC. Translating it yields CASTPTERYGYTF.

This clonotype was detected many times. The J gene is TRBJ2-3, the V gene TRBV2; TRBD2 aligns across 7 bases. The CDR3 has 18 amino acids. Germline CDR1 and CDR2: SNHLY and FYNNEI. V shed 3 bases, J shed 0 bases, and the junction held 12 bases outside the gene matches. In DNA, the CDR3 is TGTGCCAGCAGTGATCAGAGCGGGGCGATCTCTAGCACAGATACGCAGTATTTT. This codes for CASSDQSGAISSTDTQYF.

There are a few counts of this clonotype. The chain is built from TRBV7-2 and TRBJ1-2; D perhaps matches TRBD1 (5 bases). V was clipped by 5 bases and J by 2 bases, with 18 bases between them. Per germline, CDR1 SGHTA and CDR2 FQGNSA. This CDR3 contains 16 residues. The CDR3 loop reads CASSPRRSGRNYGYTF. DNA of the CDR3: TGTGCCAGCAGCCCACGTCGGTCGGGACGGAACTATGGCTACACCTTC. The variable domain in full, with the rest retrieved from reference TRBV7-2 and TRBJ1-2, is GAGVSQSPSNKVTEKGKDVELRCDPISGHTALYWYRQSLGQGLEFLIYFQGNSAPDKSGLPSDRFSAERTGGSVSTLTIQRTQQEDSAVYLCASSPRRSGRNYGYTFGSGTRLTVV.

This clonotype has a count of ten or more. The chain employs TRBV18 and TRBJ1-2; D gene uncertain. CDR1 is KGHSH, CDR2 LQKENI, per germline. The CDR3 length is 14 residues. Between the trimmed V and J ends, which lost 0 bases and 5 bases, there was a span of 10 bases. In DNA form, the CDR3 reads TGTGCCAGCTCACCACCAGGGCCTCGGTATGGCTACACCTTC. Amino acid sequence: CASSPPGPRYGYTF.

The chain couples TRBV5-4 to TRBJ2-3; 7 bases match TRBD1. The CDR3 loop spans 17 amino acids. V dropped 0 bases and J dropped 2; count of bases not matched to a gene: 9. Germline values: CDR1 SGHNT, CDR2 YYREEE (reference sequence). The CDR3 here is CASSLGGLDRVTDTQYF. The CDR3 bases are TGTGCCAGCAGCTTGGGGGGATTAGACAGGGTCACAGATACGCAGTATTTT.

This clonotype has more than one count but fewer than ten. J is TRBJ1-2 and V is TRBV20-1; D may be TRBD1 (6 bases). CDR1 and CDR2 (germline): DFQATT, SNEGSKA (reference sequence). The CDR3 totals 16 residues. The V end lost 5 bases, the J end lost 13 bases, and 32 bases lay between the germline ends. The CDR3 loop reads CSAQGSGFLQYMGGTF. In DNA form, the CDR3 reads TGCAGTGCTCAGGGGTCCGGTTTTCTACAATATATGGGTGGCACCTTC.

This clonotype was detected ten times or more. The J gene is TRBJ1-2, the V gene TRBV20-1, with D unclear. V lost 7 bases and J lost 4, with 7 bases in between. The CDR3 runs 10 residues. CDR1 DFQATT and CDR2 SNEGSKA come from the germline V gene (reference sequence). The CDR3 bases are TGCAGTGTAGGGCTCTATGGCTACACCTTC. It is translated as CSVGLYGYTF.

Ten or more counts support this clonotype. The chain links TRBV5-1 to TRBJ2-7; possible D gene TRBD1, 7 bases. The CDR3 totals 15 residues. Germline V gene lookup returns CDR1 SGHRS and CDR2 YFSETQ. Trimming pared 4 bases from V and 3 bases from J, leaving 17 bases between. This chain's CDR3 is CASSIDQGGGYEQYF. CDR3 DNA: TGCGCCAGCAGCATAGACCAGGGGGGCGGCTACGAGCAGTACTTC.

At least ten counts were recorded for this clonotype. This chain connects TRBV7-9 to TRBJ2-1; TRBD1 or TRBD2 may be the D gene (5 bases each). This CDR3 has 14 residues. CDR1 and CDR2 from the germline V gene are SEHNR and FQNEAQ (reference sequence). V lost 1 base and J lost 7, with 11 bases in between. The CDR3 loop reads CASSLDGGVNEQFF. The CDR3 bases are TGTGCCAGCAGCTTAGATGGGGGAGTTAATGAGCAGTTCTTC.